This passage covers 10 T cell receptor beta chains from one sample sequenced in a study of blood T cell repertoires in COVID-19. Libraries were prepared by immunoSEQ multiplex PCR; TCRdb keeps only in-frame clonotypes and omits some of them. The repertoire holds about 230,000 clones, about nine tenths seen once, with 11% in the top ten. The sample comprised peripheral blood. The receptors were sampled from a man in his fifties with COVID-19, enrolled during active disease.

The chain combines TRBV6-2 or TRBV6-3 with TRBJ1-5; 10 bases line up with TRBD1. This CDR3 region has 16 residues. V lost 4 bases, J lost 2 bases, and 5 bases stayed unmatched. The germline V gene has CDR1 MNHEY and CDR2 SVGEGT. CDR3 sequence reads: CASSSDRGNRNQPQHF. CDR3 sequence (DNA): TGTGCCAGCAGTTCGGACAGGGGGAATCGCAATCAGCCCCAGCATTTT.

The V call is TRBV25-1, the J call TRBJ1-2; weak D call: TRBD1 (6 bases). The CDR3 length is 12 residues. The germline CDR1 and CDR2 sequences are MGHDK and SYGVNS. V lost 6 bases and J lost 3, with 8 bases in between. For the CDR3, the DNA is TGTGCCAGCAGACAGGGAGACTATGGCTACACCTTC. Translation: CASRQGDYGYTF.

This clone was seen once. The chain carries TRBV7-3 and TRBJ2-7; 7 bases align to TRBD1. The ends lost 5 bases at V and 6 bases at J; junction bases unmatched: 10. The CDR3 spans 14 residues. CDR1 and CDR2 (germline): SGHTA, FQGTGA. The CDR3 sequence: CASSTTGNFLEQYF. The CDR3 coding sequence is TGTGCCAGCAGCACGACAGGGAATTTTCTCGAGCAGTACTTC.

This chain joins TRBV5-4 and TRBJ2-1; TRBD1 is a possible D gene (5 bases). V lost 3 bases to trimming and J lost 7 bases, with 11 bases between them. Germline assignment: CDR1 SGHNT and CDR2 YYREEE (reference sequence). This CDR3 is built from 13 residues. The CDR3: CASSSTTENEQFF. The CDR3 region has the DNA TGTGCCAGCAGCTCAACGACAGAGAATGAGCAGTTCTTC.

The V gene is TRBV24-1, the J gene TRBJ2-3, with a weak D call TRBD2 (7 bases). This CDR3 region has 14 residues. V was clipped by 10 bases and J by 2 bases, with 15 bases between them. CDR1 is KGHDR, CDR2 SFDVKD, per germline. The CDR3: CATAKGGATDTQYF. The CDR3 DNA reads as TGTGCCACAGCAAAAGGGGGGGCCACAGATACGCAGTATTTT.

The chain couples TRBV30 to TRBJ1-2; TRBD1 agrees at 9 bases. The CDR3 contains 13 residues. Germline V gives CDR1 GTSNPN, CDR2 SVGIG (reference sequence). With 2 bases clipped from V and 4 bases from J, the junction kept 2 bases outside the gene matches. The CDR3 DNA is TGTGCCTGGAGTTCGGGACAGGGCTATGGCTACACCTTC. This translates into CAWSSGQGYGYTF. Supplemented by reference TRBV30 and TRBJ1-2, the full variable domain reads SQTIHQWPATLVQPVGSPLSLECTVEGTSNPNLYWYRQAAGRGLQLLFYSVGIGQISSEVPQNLSASRPQDRQFILSSKKLLLSDSGFYLCAWSSGQGYGYTFGSGTRLTVV.

V usage is TRBV18 and J usage is TRBJ2-7; 8 positions match TRBD1. The germline CDR1 and CDR2 sequences are KGHSH and LQKENI. The trim removed 3 bases at V and 10 bases at J, leaving 2 bases unmatched. The CDR3 spans 11 residues. CDR3 nucleotides: TGTGCCAGCTCACCCGACAGGGGACAGTACTTC. This gives the protein CASSPDRGQYF.

The table lists this clone with a count of one. This sequence joins TRBV28 and TRBJ2-1, with 8 bases aligning to TRBD1. V dropped 5 bases and J dropped 7; count of bases not matched to a gene: 13. CDR3 length: 16 amino acids. Germline V lookup: CDR1 MDHEN, CDR2 SYDVKM. Here the CDR3 DNA reads TGTGCCAGCAGTGCACGACAGGGGAGCCCTAAGAATGAGCAGTTCTTC. It yields the protein CASSARQGSPKNEQFF.

Here the CDR3 reads CASSSGGSNTGELFF. CDR3 nucleotides: TGTGCCAGTTCTAGCGGGGGGTCCAACACCGGGGAGCTGTTTTTT. The V gene is TRBV19, the J gene TRBJ2-2; 11 nucleotides line up with TRBD2. This CDR3 spans 15 amino acids. The germline gives CDR1 LNHDA, CDR2 SQIVND (reference sequence). V trimming: 8 bases; J trimming: 2 bases; junction bases outside the gene matches: 4. The variable domain in full, completed from reference TRBV19 and TRBJ2-2, reads DGGITQSPKYLFRKEGQNVTLSCEQNLNHDAMYWYRQDPGQGLRLIYYSQIVNDFQKGDIAEGYSVSREKKESFPLTVTSAQKNPTAFYLCASSSGGSNTGELFFGEGSRLTVL.

In this sample, this clone turned up a few times. This rearrangement joins TRBV18 to TRBJ1-1; 8 nucleotides align to TRBD1. The germline V gene has CDR1 KGHSH and CDR2 LQKENI. With V trimmed by 5 bases and J by 1 base, 9 bases remained unmatched. The CDR3 extends over 16 amino acids. The CDR3 is CASSSKRTGSNTEAFF. The DNA of the CDR3 is TGTGCCAGCTCATCTAAACGGACAGGGTCGAACACTGAAGCTTTCTTT.